This passage covers 19 T cell receptor beta chains from one sample sequenced in a study of T-cell reconstitution after alpha-beta-depleted transplantation in children. Molecular barcoding with unique molecular identifiers was used for the TCRbeta library. TCRdb ran MiXCR on the PCR reads and lists one entry per CDR3 protein. The sample records approximately 800,000 distinct CDR3 sequences, less than 20% being singletons. This specimen consisted of PBMCs, mostly from graft donor cells, obtained 360 days after TCRalphabeta/CD19-depleted stem cell transplant. The origin of the receptors is a male patient younger than 18 who had a stem cell transplant for acute lymphoblastic leukemia, so the T cells may come from the graft donor.

This clonotype was recorded a few times. V gene TRBV29-1 combines with J gene TRBJ2-5; D is possibly TRBD1 or TRBD2 (5 bases each). Per the germline V gene, CDR1 is SQVTM and CDR2 is ANQGSEA. V dropped 3 bases and J dropped 1 base, with 9 bases sitting between them. The CDR3 runs 13 residues. DNA for the CDR3: TGCAGCGTTGACGGGGCAGCCCAAGAGACCCAGTACTTC. Translated: CSVDGAAQETQYF.

This clonotype was counted many times. This chain links TRBV5-1 with TRBJ1-1, with 8 nucleotides matching TRBD1. The CDR3 extends over 15 amino acids. Germline V gene sequence: CDR1 SGHRS, CDR2 YFSETQ. V lost 3 bases, J lost 6 bases, and 10 bases stayed unmatched. As DNA, the CDR3 is TGCGCCAGCAGCTCCCCCCAGGGGGCAAGGTCTGAAGCTTTCTTT. Translated: CASSSPQGARSEAFF.

Ten or more counts support this clonotype. The rearrangement links TRBV5-1 to TRBJ2-4; 10 nucleotides agree with TRBD2. Germline CDR1 is SGHRS and CDR2 is YFSETQ. The junction had 8 bases not matched to a gene; V was cut back by 5 bases and J by 6 bases. This CDR3 region has 15 residues. The CDR3 sequence is CASRLSSGSSNIQYF. CDR3 DNA sequence: TGCGCCAGCAGGCTATCTAGCGGGAGTTCAAACATTCAGTACTTC.

This clonotype was seen a few times. V and J are TRBV7-9 and TRBJ2-1, with 7 bases that match TRBD2. This CDR3 contains 16 residues. Germline assignment: CDR1 SEHNR and CDR2 FQNEAQ (reference sequence). The ends lost 3 bases at V and 4 bases at J; junction bases unmatched: 9. This chain's CDR3 is CASSFEAGLLYNEQFF. CDR3 sequence (DNA): TGTGCCAGCAGCTTCGAGGCGGGACTATTATACAATGAGCAGTTCTTC.

The gene calls are TRBV3-1 and TRBJ2-7; D is perhaps TRBD1 or TRBD2 (5 bases each). Germline V gene sequence: CDR1 LGHDT, CDR2 YNNKEL (reference sequence). The V end was cut by 2 bases, the J end by 2 bases, with 13 bases between. The CDR3 is made up of 15 amino acids. The CDR3 coding sequence is TGTGCCAGCAGCCAAATGTCCGGGACCGCCTACGAGCAGTACTTC. Amino acids: CASSQMSGTAYEQYF.

This clonotype came up a few times. The V gene is TRBV7-2, the J gene TRBJ2-4; no reliable D call. This CDR3 is built from 14 residues. Trimming removed 5 bases at V and 0 bases at J, with 8 bases between. Germline CDR1 reads SGHTA; CDR2 reads FQGNSA. In nucleotides, the CDR3 is TGTGCCAGCAGCCCCCCGGAAGCCAAAAACATTCAGTACTTC. This codes for CASSPPEAKNIQYF.

This clonotype came up a few times. The chain couples TRBV9 to TRBJ1-4, with 8 positions matching TRBD1. This CDR3 has 14 amino acids. Germline lookup yields CDR1 SGDLS and CDR2 YYNGEE. The junction had 6 bases not matched to a gene; V was cut back by 3 bases and J by 8 bases. CDR3 loop: CASSGSQGGEKLFF. The CDR3 DNA reads TGTGCCAGCAGCGGTTCACAGGGGGGCGAAAAACTGTTTTTT.

The table lists this clonotype with a few counts. The chain links TRBV5-1 to TRBJ1-2; 7 bases match TRBD1. J gave up 7 bases and V 4 bases, and 10 bases lay outside the gene matches. CDR3 length: 14 residues. In germline, CDR1 is SGHRS, CDR2 YFSETQ. The DNA for the CDR3 is TGCGCCAGCAGCCTACCGACAGGGCCAGGTGGCTACACCTTC. Protein: CASSLPTGPGGYTF.

This clonotype was seen many times. The V call is TRBV21-1, the J call TRBJ2-1; the tabulated D call, TRBD2, remains unverified against the DNA. TRBV21-1 is a recognized pseudogene. The CDR3 spans 15 residues. CDR3 sequence reads: CASSNRTSCTSVQFF. The CDR3 nucleotides read TGTGCCAGCAGCAACCGGACTAGCTGCACTAGTGTGCAGTTCTTC.

This clonotype was seen a few times. CDR3 loop: CASSFRGLPTNEKLFF. The CDR3 DNA sequence: TGTGCCAGCAGTTTCCGCGGCCTTCCAACTAATGAAAAACTGTTTTTT. The chain has TRBV27 and TRBJ1-4; D call uncertain. Germline V gives CDR1 MNHEY, CDR2 SMNVEV (reference sequence). V was cut by 3 bases and J by 0 bases, with 11 bases left in between. The CDR3 consists of 16 residues.

This clonotype has more than one count but fewer than ten. The rearrangement uses TRBV5-1 and TRBJ2-2; D gene unclear. From germline, CDR1 is SGHRS and CDR2 YFSETQ. The CDR3 is 11 residues long. With 6 bases removed from V and 7 bases from J, the gap between germline ends came to 7 bases. CDR3 loop: CASTRSGELFF. CDR3 DNA: TGCGCCAGCACCCGAAGCGGGGAGCTGTTTTTT.

The chain joins TRBV11-2 to TRBJ2-1; TRBD1 aligns across 10 bases. Germline CDR1 SGHAT, CDR2 FQNNGV. Germline trimming cut 5 bases from V and 5 bases from J; bases unmatched to any gene: 6. The CDR3 is made up of 15 amino acids. DNA of the CDR3: TGTGCCAGCAGCACCGGGACAGGGGAAAACAATGAGCAGTTCTTC. Its translation: CASSTGTGENNEQFF.

The chain is built from TRBV15 and TRBJ2-2, with D tentatively TRBD2 (6 bases). Per the germline V gene, CDR1 is LNHNV and CDR2 is YYDKDF (reference sequence). The CDR3 length is 16 residues. With 0 bases removed from V and 1 base from J, the gap between germline ends came to 9 bases. The DNA for the CDR3 is TGTGCCACCAGCAGAGAGGGTAGCGGGAACACCGGGGAGCTGTTTTTT. The encoded protein is CATSREGSGNTGELFF. The full variable domain, its missing parts supplied by reference TRBV15 and TRBJ2-2, is DAMVIQNPRYQVTQFGKPVTLSCSQTLNHNVMYWYQQKSSQAPKLLFHYYDKDFNNEADTPDNFQSRRPNTSFCFLDIRSPGLGDTAMYLCATSREGSGNTGELFFGEGSRLTVL.

This clonotype was recorded a few times. The rearrangement joins TRBV29-1 to TRBJ1-1, with TRBD1 identical over 9 bases. CDR1 is SQVTM and CDR2 is ANQGSEA in the germline V gene. The CDR3 loop spans 13 amino acids. J was trimmed by 10 bases and V by 6 bases; bases with no gene match: 12. The CDR3: CSVRDRAHLGAFF. The CDR3 DNA reads as TGCAGCGTCCGGGACAGGGCCCACCTAGGAGCTTTCTTT.

This clonotype has more than one count but fewer than ten. The V gene is TRBV7-6, the J gene TRBJ1-1; 7 bases align to TRBD1. The junction had 7 bases not matched to a gene; V was cut back by 5 bases and J by 1 base. CDR3 size: 15 residues. Germline CDR1 reads SGHVS; CDR2 reads FNYEAQ. The CDR3 protein is CASSAFTGANTEAFF. For the CDR3, the DNA is TGTGCCAGCAGCGCCTTCACAGGGGCGAACACTGAAGCTTTCTTT.

The table lists this clonotype with a few counts. The V call is TRBV12-3 or TRBV12-4, the J call TRBJ1-5, with D tentatively TRBD1 (5 bases). The V and J ends lost 6 bases and 9 bases respectively, with 24 bases between them. The CDR3 extends over 16 amino acids. The CDR3 reads CASSLAGRASLRPQHF. CDR3 in DNA: TGTGCCAGCAGCCTGGCAGGGAGGGCCTCTCTTCGGCCCCAGCATTTT.

This clonotype has a count of ten or more. The genes are TRBV9 and TRBJ2-7, with 10 bases aligning to TRBD1. Germline CDR1 is SGDLS and CDR2 is YYNGEE. The CDR3 runs 14 residues. V gave up 3 bases and J gave up 4 bases; unmatched junction bases: 4. CDR3 amino acids: CASSDGTGEYEQYF. CDR3 nucleotide sequence: TGTGCCAGCAGCGACGGGACAGGGGAATACGAGCAGTACTTC.

This chain links TRBV5-1 with TRBJ2-7; D might be TRBD1 (6 bases). Germline CDR1 is SGHRS and CDR2 is YFSETQ. This CDR3 spans 16 amino acids. Deletions cut 4 bases from V and 0 bases from J, with 17 bases between. The CDR3 reads CASSLPRDTNSYEQYF. CDR3 nucleotide sequence: TGCGCCAGCAGCCTACCCCGGGACACCAACTCCTACGAGCAGTACTTC.

Only a few counts were recorded for this clonotype. The rearrangement joins TRBV12-3 or TRBV12-4 to TRBJ2-1, with TRBD1 matching over 8 bases. The CDR3 loop spans 18 amino acids. V shed 2 bases, J shed 0 bases, and the junction held 9 bases outside the gene matches. Here the CDR3 DNA reads TGTGCCAGCAGTTTACGGGACAGGACATACCTCTCCTACAATGAGCAGTTCTTC. It codes for CASSLRDRTYLSYNEQFF.